This T cell receptor (beta chain) comes out of a study of response to subunit inactivated influenza vaccine. CDR3 length: 18 residues. The germline gives CDR1 SNHLY, CDR2 FYNNEI. The V end lost 4 bases, the J end lost 0 bases, and 19 bases lay between the germline ends. MiXCR, run by TCRdb on the RT-PCR reads, gives a single entry per CDR3 protein. Counted here are roughly 630,000 distinct CDR3 sequences, around 13% occurring once; the ten biggest clones make up less than 8.5%. The chain joins TRBV2 to TRBJ2-1; a possible D gene is TRBD1 (6 bases). The receptor comes from a man aged 50 to 60 who received an inactivated influenza vaccine. The sample was PBMCs from blood, taken about 14 days before vaccination. DNA of the CDR3: TGTGCCAGCAGTGGGCCCGGGCAGGGGACGGACTCCTACAATGAGCAGTTCTTC. Residues: CASSGPGQGTDSYNEQFF.